This T cell receptor beta chain comes out of a study of shared clonotypes between healthy human individuals. General study points: When compared with the clonotypes that were shared by all four sorted-subset donors, the non-shared clonotypes turned out to have lower generation probabilities.

Comment on this clone: Its target is unknown. Within the sample, other DNA sequences also encode this same CDR3.

CDR3 length: 12 residues. Per germline, CDR1 MNHNY and CDR2 SVGAGI (reference sequence). V was shortened by 5 bases and J by 3 bases, with 8 bases between the two germline ends. Produced via immunoSEQ multiplex PCR; TCRdb's table is partial and in-frame only. The repertoire holds millions of clones, roughly 95% seen once, with 0.1% to 0.15% in the top ten. Sequencing was performed on naive CD4+ T cells sorted from blood. Sample subset: CD45RA+ positively selected. The chain is built from TRBV6-6 and TRBJ2-7; maybe TRBD1 (6 bases). This TCR came from a man aged 18 to 30 in good health. CDR3 in DNA: TGTGCCAGCAGTCCAGGGGACTACGAGCAGTACTTC. Encoded protein: CASSPGDYEQYF.